These T cell receptor beta chains were read from a single sample in a study of blood T cell repertoires in COVID-19. Assay: immunoSEQ multiplex PCR; the TCRdb copy retains only in-frame clones and omits some. The repertoire holds 100,000 or so clones, with over 80% as singletons. The sequenced sample consisted of peripheral blood. Receptors originate from a man in his fifties or sixties with active or convalescent COVID-19. Each CDR3 is given with its conserved first and last residue. The order of the fields is D gene, J gene, V gene, clone size, CDR3 DNA, CDR3 protein. A D gene is named only where the DNA matches it firmly. Some rows mark clone size as missing; the rest say once, few, many or name a class of expanded clone.

TRBD2,TRBJ2-1,TRBV27,-,TGTGCCAGCAGTTTGAAGAGACTAGCCCATGAGCAGTTCTTC,CASSLKRLAHEQFF
-,TRBJ1-5,TRBV19,once,TGTGCCACCAACGACAGCCCTTATAGCAATCAGCCCCAGCATTTT,CATNDSPYSNQPQHF
-,TRBJ2-2,TRBV5-1,-,TGCGCCAGCAGCCGCGTGGGCAACACCGGGGAGCTGTTTTTT,CASSRVGNTGELFF
-,TRBJ2-1,TRBV19,-,TGTGCCAGTAGTATACAGGGGAGCCACAATGAGCAGTTCTTC,CASSIQGSHNEQFF
-,TRBJ1-2,TRBV27,-,TGTGCCAGCACGCTTTCCGCCCTACAAGGGGTAGGGGGCTACACCTTC,CASTLSALQGVGGYTF
TRBD1,TRBJ2-7,TRBV5-1,-,TGCGCCAGCAGTCCGGGACAGGCCCTTGGAGAGCAGTACTTC,CASSPGQALGEQYF
TRBD2,TRBJ2-3,TRBV12-3/TRBV12-4,-,TGTGCCAGCACCCAACTAGCGTCAGATACGCAGTATTTT,CASTQLASDTQYF
-,TRBJ1-5,TRBV10-2,-,TGCGCCAGCACCCCATCCCGGCGGAATCAGCCCCAGCATTTT,CASTPSRRNQPQHF
TRBD2,TRBJ2-3,TRBV7-3,-,TGTGCCAGCAGCCGGAGCGGGATAACAACAGATACGCAGTATTTT,CASSRSGITTDTQYF
-,TRBJ2-5,TRBV5-1,-,TGCGCCAGCAGCCCCTCCTACGAGACCCAGTACTTC,CASSPSYETQYF
TRBD2,TRBJ2-7,TRBV18,-,TGTGCCAGCTCACCCCTGGGACTAGCGGGAGCCTACGAGCAGTACTTC,CASSPLGLAGAYEQYF
-,TRBJ2-1,TRBV5-1,-,TGCGCCAGCAGCCCCGCGAATAGCAGGGCAGGTAGTGAGCAGTTCTTC,CASSPANSRAGSEQFF
-,TRBJ1-1,TRBV10-3,-,TGTGCCATCAATGAGGGGGATGGTGGGGGCCGTGAAGCTTTCTTT,CAINEGDGGGREAFF
TRBD1,TRBJ1-2,TRBV19,-,TGTGCCAGTAGGATTGACAGGGGACGAGGCTACACCTTC,CASRIDRGRGYTF
TRBD1,TRBJ2-7,TRBV29-1,-,TGCAGCGTCACAGTCGGGACAGGGGTGTCTCAGTACTTC,CSVTVGTGVSQYF
TRBD1,TRBJ2-7,TRBV5-1,-,TGCGCCAGCACCTATAGCCCGGGACAGGGATCCTACGAGCAGTACTTC,CASTYSPGQGSYEQYF
TRBD2,TRBJ2-7,TRBV5-1,-,TGCGCCAGCAGCGTCGGGACTAGCGGGAGGGAGCAGTACTTC,CASSVGTSGREQYF
-,TRBJ1-5,TRBV6-5,-,TGTGCCACCAGGGACTTGGAGGTGATTAAGCATTTT,CATRDLEVIKHF
-,TRBJ2-1,TRBV9,-,TGTGCCAGCAGCGTCATGGGGGGTAGGCAGTTCTTC,CASSVMGGRQFF
-,TRBJ2-7,TRBV21-1,-,TGTGCCAGCCGCCCAATGTGGTCCAGCGGCTACGAGCAGTACTTC,CASRPMWSSGYEQYF
-,TRBJ2-5,TRBV11-2,-,TGTGCCAGCAGCTCCGGGTACCAAGAGACCCAGTACTTC,CASSSGYQETQYF
-,TRBJ2-1,TRBV11-3,-,TGTGCCAGCAGCTCCGGGTTCTTCGATGAGCAGTTCTTC,CASSSGFFDEQFF
-,TRBJ2-1,TRBV7-2,-,TGTGCCAGCAGCTTTTATGGTCGGAATGAGCAGTTCTTC,CASSFYGRNEQFF
TRBD2,TRBJ2-5,TRBV7-3,-,TGTGCCAGCAGCCAGGGACTAGCGGGAGAAGAGACCCAGTACTTC,CASSQGLAGEETQYF
TRBD2,TRBJ2-1,TRBV5-4,-,TGTGCCAGCAGCTCGGGACTAGCGGGAATCAATGAGCAGTTCTTC,CASSSGLAGINEQFF
-,TRBJ1-1,TRBV28,-,TGTGCCAGCAGTTTATTAGGAGTAAACACTGAAGCTTTCTTT,CASSLLGVNTEAFF
-,TRBJ2-5,TRBV5-4,-,TGTGCCAGTCTTCGGGAGACCCAGTACTTC,CASLRETQYF
-,TRBJ2-7,TRBV9,-,TGTGCCAGCAGCGTAGCCTGGGGAGCCAGCGAGCAGTACTTC,CASSVAWGASEQYF
TRBD2,TRBJ2-1,TRBV5-1,-,TGCGCCAGCAGCTTGGACACTAGCGGGAGGTCGAGTGAGCAGTTCTTC,CASSLDTSGRSSEQFF
TRBD1,TRBJ2-3,TRBV7-9,-,TGTGCCAGCAGCCCCCGACAGGGTGGGACAGATACGCAGTATTTT,CASSPRQGGTDTQYF
-,TRBJ2-1,TRBV7-3,once,TGTGCCAGCAGCTTAGCGGGATTGAATGAGCAGTTCTTC,CASSLAGLNEQFF
TRBD2,TRBJ2-7,TRBV4-1,-,TGCGCCAGCAGCCAGACAACTAGCGACTACGAGCAGTACTTC,CASSQTTSDYEQYF
-,TRBJ2-3,TRBV11-3,-,TGTGCCAGCAGCTTAGCGGGAGCGGGCACAGATACGCAGTATTTT,CASSLAGAGTDTQYF
-,TRBJ2-1,TRBV5-1,-,TGCGCCAGCAGCCGACTAGTTGGCGATGAGCAGTTCTTC,CASSRLVGDEQFF
-,TRBJ1-6,TRBV27,-,TGTGCCAGCAGTTCCGAGGACTATAATTCACCCCTCCACTTT,CASSSEDYNSPLHF
TRBD2,TRBJ2-7,TRBV5-1,-,TGCGCCAGCAGTCGGACTTTGACTAGCGGGTACTCCTACGAGCAGTACTTC,CASSRTLTSGYSYEQYF
-,TRBJ1-1,TRBV6-1,-,TGTGCCAGCAGTGAGGATGTTGGCAGGGGCGACACTGAAGCTTTCTTT,CASSEDVGRGDTEAFF
-,TRBJ2-2,TRBV24-1,-,TGTGCCACCAGTCCCGACCGGGTGGGCACCGGGGAGCTGTTTTTT,CATSPDRVGTGELFF
-,TRBJ1-2,TRBV12-3/TRBV12-4,-,TGTGCCAGCAGTCCTGGACTGTTCAGCGGCTACACCTTC,CASSPGLFSGYTF
-,TRBJ2-3,TRBV6-5,-,TGTGCCAGCAGTTATAAGGGGGTACCGTATTTT,CASSYKGVPYF
TRBD2,TRBJ2-6,TRBV9,few,TGTGCCAGCAGCGCAGGACTAGCGGGAGGGCTGGCCAACGTCCTGACTTTC,CASSAGLAGGLANVLTF
TRBD2,TRBJ2-1,TRBV5-4,-,TGTGCCAGCAGCTTAATTCTAGCGGGAGTGGGCAATGAGCAGTTCTTC,CASSLILAGVGNEQFF
-,TRBJ2-5,TRBV29-1,once,TGCAGCGTTGGTTGGGGGCAGGGGATTGAGACCCAGTACTTC,CSVGWGQGIETQYF
TRBD2,TRBJ2-2,TRBV10-2,-,TGCGCCAGCAGCTTGGCTAGCGGGAACACCGGGGAGCTGTTTTTT,CASSLASGNTGELFF
-,TRBJ2-1,TRBV15,few,TGTGCCACCAGCAGGCGGGGTTGGAATGAGCAGTTCTTC,CATSRRGWNEQFF